This is a list of T cell receptor beta chains from one sample in a study of blood T cell repertoires in COVID-19. TCRdb's table, derived via immunoSEQ multiplex PCR, lists solely in-frame clones and lacks some. The table lists about 220,000 clones, more than 75% of them singletons. The sample consisted of peripheral blood. Every receptor here comes from a human donor in a cohort sampled during active COVID-19. CDR3s include the opening cysteine and the closing phenylalanine or tryptophan. A D gene is named only where the DNA matches it firmly. Clone size is shown for a subset of rows, as once, few, many or a class of expanded clone.

j_gene,v_gene,abundance,d_gene,CDR3aa,CDR3nt
TRBJ2-1,TRBV4-1,.,TRBD2,CASVQLAGGSLGEQFF,TGCGCCAGTGTCCAACTAGCGGGGGGCTCATTGGGTGAGCAGTTCTTC
TRBJ2-7,TRBV27,.,.,CASKVADATYEQYF,TGTGCCAGCAAGGTCGCGGATGCTACCTACGAGCAGTACTTC
TRBJ2-3,TRBV2,.,TRBD2,CASLTSGGYTDTQYF,TGTGCCAGCCTGACTAGCGGGGGGTACACAGATACGCAGTATTTT
TRBJ2-5,TRBV18,.,TRBD1,CASSQNGQEETQYF,TGTGCCAGCTCACAAAACGGACAGGAAGAGACCCAGTACTTC
TRBJ1-3,TRBV2,.,.,CASSFGQNGNTIYF,TGTGCCAGCAGCTTCGGACAGAATGGAAACACCATATATTTT
TRBJ1-2,TRBV6-6,.,.,CASSPDSNYGYTF,TGTGCCAGCAGTCCCGACAGCAACTATGGCTACACCTTC
TRBJ2-1,TRBV18,.,TRBD2,CASSLRTSGTGTNEQFF,TGTGCCAGCTCCCTACGGACTAGCGGGACTGGTACAAATGAGCAGTTCTTC
TRBJ1-3,TRBV6-6,.,.,CASSYLGSGNTIYF,TGTGCCAGCAGTTATCTCGGTTCAGGAAACACCATATATTTT
TRBJ2-3,TRBV6-5,.,.,CASSSGTLSTDTQYF,TGTGCCAGCAGTTCCGGGACACTTAGCACAGATACGCAGTATTTT
TRBJ1-1,TRBV7-2,once,.,CASSSGWDTEAFF,TGTGCCAGCAGCAGCGGGTGGGACACTGAAGCTTTCTTT
TRBJ2-1,TRBV5-6,.,TRBD2,CASSQLAGGPAHEQFF,TGTGCCAGCAGCCAGTTAGCGGGAGGGCCCGCCCATGAGCAGTTCTTC
TRBJ2-2,TRBV19,.,.,CASSIEGGGTGELFF,TGTGCCAGTAGTATAGAAGGGGGAGGGACCGGGGAGCTGTTTTTT
TRBJ1-5,TRBV20-1,few,.,CSASFSSYSNQPQHF,TGCAGTGCTAGTTTTTCGTCTTATAGCAATCAGCCCCAGCATTTT
TRBJ2-2,TRBV3-1/TRBV3-2,.,TRBD2,CASNTRGSGELFF,TGTGCCAGCAACACGCGGGGGTCCGGGGAGCTGTTTTTT
TRBJ2-1,TRBV28,.,TRBD2,CAVGLAGINEQFF,TGTGCCGTCGGACTAGCGGGAATCAATGAGCAGTTCTTC
TRBJ1-1,TRBV19,.,.,CASSISGGSTEAFF,TGTGCCAGTAGTATCTCGGGGGGGAGCACTGAAGCTTTCTTT
TRBJ1-1,TRBV5-6,.,.,CASSLTGITEAFF,TGTGCCAGCAGCCTTACAGGGATCACTGAAGCTTTCTTT
TRBJ2-7,TRBV6-5,.,TRBD2,CASSWTRGYEQYF,TGTGCCAGCAGCTGGACTAGGGGCTACGAGCAGTACTTC
TRBJ1-5,TRBV7-2,.,.,CASSPGVGGNQPQHF,TGTGCCAGCAGCCCAGGAGTCGGGGGGAATCAGCCCCAGCATTTT
TRBJ1-1,TRBV19,.,.,CASSLAGPNTEAFF,TGTGCCAGTAGTCTGGCAGGGCCTAACACTGAAGCTTTCTTT
TRBJ1-2,TRBV4-2,.,.,CASSQDWSGGNGYTF,TGTGCCAGCAGCCAAGACTGGTCGGGGGGAAATGGCTACACCTTC
TRBJ1-1,TRBV25-1,few,.,CASRMDSEAFF,TGTGCCAGCAGGATGGACAGTGAAGCTTTCTTT
TRBJ2-1,TRBV7-2,.,TRBD2,CASSLPSGGAVGTYNEQFF,TGTGCCAGCAGCTTACCTAGCGGGGGGGCGGTGGGCACCTACAATGAGCAGTTCTTC
TRBJ2-3,TRBV2,.,.,CASRRGVSTDTQYF,TGTGCCAGCAGGCGGGGCGTTTCCACAGATACGCAGTATTTT
TRBJ2-3,TRBV24-1,.,TRBD2,CATSDAGTSGGQPIQADTQYF,TGTGCCACCAGTGATGCCGGGACTAGCGGGGGCCAACCAATTCAGGCAGATACGCAGTATTTT
TRBJ2-2,TRBV27,.,TRBD2,CASSLFSGGDTGELFF,TGTGCCAGCAGTTTATTCAGCGGGGGGGACACCGGGGAGCTGTTTTTT
TRBJ1-2,TRBV9,.,.,CASSVSPGDYGYTF,TGTGCCAGCAGCGTATCCCCAGGGGACTATGGCTACACCTTC
TRBJ2-5,TRBV19,.,.,CASRAGETQYF,TGTGCCAGTAGGGCGGGAGAGACCCAGTACTTC